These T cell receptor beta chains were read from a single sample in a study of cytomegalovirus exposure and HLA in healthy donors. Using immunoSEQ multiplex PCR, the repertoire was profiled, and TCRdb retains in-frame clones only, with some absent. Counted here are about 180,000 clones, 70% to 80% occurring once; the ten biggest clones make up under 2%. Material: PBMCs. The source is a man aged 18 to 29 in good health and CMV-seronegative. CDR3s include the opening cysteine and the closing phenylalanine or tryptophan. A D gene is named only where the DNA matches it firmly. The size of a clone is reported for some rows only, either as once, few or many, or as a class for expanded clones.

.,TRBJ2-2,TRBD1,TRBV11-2,CASSSETGSNTGELFF,TGTGCCAGCAGCTCTGAGACAGGGTCGAACACCGGGGAGCTGTTTTTT
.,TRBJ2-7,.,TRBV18,CASSRPGTHTYEQYF,TGTGCCAGCTCTCGACCCGGGACACATACCTACGAGCAGTACTTC
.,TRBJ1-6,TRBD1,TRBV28,CASSPTTGFYNSPLHF,TGTGCCAGCAGTCCTACGACAGGGTTCTATAATTCACCCCTCCACTTT
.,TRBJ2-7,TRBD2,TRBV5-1,CASSRLAGDRNEQYF,TGCGCCAGCAGTCGACTAGCGGGGGATAGGAACGAGCAGTACTTC
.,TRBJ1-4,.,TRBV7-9,CASSLSREKLFF,TGTGCCAGCAGCTTAAGTCGGGAAAAACTGTTTTTT
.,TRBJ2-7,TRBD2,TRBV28,CASSFAGGGEQYF,TGTGCCAGCAGCTTTGCGGGGGGGGGCGAGCAGTACTTC
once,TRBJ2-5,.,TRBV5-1,CASSLGAAQETQYF,TGCGCCAGCAGCTTAGGGGCGGCGCAAGAGACCCAGTACTTC
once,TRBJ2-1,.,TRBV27,CASSSNNEQFF,TGTGCCAGCAGTTCAAACAATGAGCAGTTCTTC
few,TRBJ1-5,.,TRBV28,CASSKPQGSSVGNQPQHF,TGTGCCAGCAGCAAACCGCAGGGATCTAGCGTTGGGAATCAGCCCCAGCATTTT
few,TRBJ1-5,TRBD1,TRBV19,CASSPGTGFGQPQHF,TGTGCCAGTAGTCCCGGGACAGGGTTTGGTCAGCCCCAGCATTTT
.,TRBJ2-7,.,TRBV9,CASSVGASSYEQYF,TGTGCCAGCAGCGTGGGGGCCAGCTCCTACGAGCAGTACTTC
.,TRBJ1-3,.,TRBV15,CATSRDPTGLSGNTIYF,TGTGCCACCAGCAGAGATCCGACAGGCCTCTCTGGAAACACCATATATTTT
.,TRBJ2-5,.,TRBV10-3,CAISAGRVGETQYF,TGTGCCATCAGTGCCGGCCGGGTAGGAGAGACCCAGTACTTC
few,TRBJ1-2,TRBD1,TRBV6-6,CASSLRTGGQGYGYTF,TGTGCCAGCAGTTTACGGACAGGGGGTCAGGGCTATGGCTACACCTTC
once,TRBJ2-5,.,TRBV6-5,CASSYSASYWGKTQYF,TGTGCCAGCAGTTACTCTGCTAGCTACTGGGGTAAGACCCAGTACTTC
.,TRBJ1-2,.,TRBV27,CASSPGAGWDGYTF,TGTGCCAGCAGTCCTGGGGCGGGATGGGATGGCTACACCTTC
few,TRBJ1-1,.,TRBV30,CAWSVGQGKVAFF,TGTGCCTGGAGTGTAGGGCAGGGCAAGGTAGCTTTCTTT
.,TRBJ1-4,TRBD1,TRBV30,CAWSVTRDRALFF,TGTGCCTGGAGTGTAACCCGGGACAGGGCACTGTTTTTT
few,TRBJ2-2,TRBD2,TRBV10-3,CATGRTGERTGELFF,TGTGCCACCGGGAGGACGGGAGAGAGGACCGGGGAGCTGTTTTTT
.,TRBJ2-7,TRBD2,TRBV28,CASSLLAGTREQYF,TGTGCCAGCAGTTTATTGGCCGGGACTAGAGAGCAGTACTTC
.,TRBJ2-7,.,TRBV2,CASSETGIGEQYF,TGTGCCAGCAGTGAAACAGGGATCGGCGAGCAGTACTTC
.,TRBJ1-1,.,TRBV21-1,CASIYLGPRHTEAFF,TGTGCCAGCATCTATTTGGGGCCACGGCACACTGAAGCTTTCTTT
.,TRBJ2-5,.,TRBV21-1,CASSLRDYEGETQYF,TGTGCCAGCAGCCTTCGGGACTACGAGGGAGAGACCCAGTACTTC
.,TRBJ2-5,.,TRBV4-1,CASSRQRGGLSETQYF,TGCGCCAGCAGCCGACAGAGGGGGGGCCTTTCCGAGACCCAGTACTTC
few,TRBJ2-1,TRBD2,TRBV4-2,CASSQDGTSAYNEQFF,TGTGCCAGCAGCCAAGACGGGACTAGCGCCTACAATGAGCAGTTCTTC
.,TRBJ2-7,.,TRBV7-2,CASSWQWEQYF,TGTGCCAGCAGCTGGCAGTGGGAGCAGTACTTC
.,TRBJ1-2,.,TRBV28,CASSFPPSGNYGYTF,TGTGCCAGCAGTTTCCCCCCTTCGGGTAACTATGGCTACACCTTC
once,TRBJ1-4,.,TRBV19,CASSIMVGLVLPHEKLFF,TGTGCCAGTAGTATTATGGTCGGACTGGTTCTGCCGCATGAAAAACTGTTTTTT
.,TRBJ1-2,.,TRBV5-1,CASSLLRGINYGYTF,TGCGCCAGCAGCTTGCTTCGGGGGATTAACTATGGCTACACCTTC
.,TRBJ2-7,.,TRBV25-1,CASSEGLYEQYF,TGTGCCAGCAGTGAAGGCCTTTACGAGCAGTACTTC
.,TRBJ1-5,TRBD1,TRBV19,CASSIGDRVRPQHF,TGTGCCAGTAGTATTGGGGACAGGGTGAGGCCCCAGCATTTT
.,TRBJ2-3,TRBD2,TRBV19,CASSIGLAGMDTQYF,TGTGCCAGTAGTATTGGGCTAGCGGGAATGGATACGCAGTATTTT
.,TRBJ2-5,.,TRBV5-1,CASSFGQKETQYF,TGCGCCAGCAGCTTCGGACAGAAAGAGACCCAGTACTTC
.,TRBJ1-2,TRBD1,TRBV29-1,CSVESQGEVDYGYTF,TGCAGCGTTGAGTCACAGGGGGAAGTAGACTATGGCTACACCTTC
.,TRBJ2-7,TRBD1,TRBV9,CASSATGTGFADEQYF,TGTGCCAGCAGCGCTACCGGGACAGGCTTCGCAGACGAGCAGTACTTC
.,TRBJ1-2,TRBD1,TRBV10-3,CAISGTGDGYTF,TGTGCCATCAGCGGGACAGGGGATGGCTACACCTTC
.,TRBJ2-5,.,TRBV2,CASAGLQETQYF,TGTGCCAGCGCAGGGCTACAAGAGACCCAGTACTTC
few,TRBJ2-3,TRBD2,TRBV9,CASSVGGGSTDTQYF,TGTGCCAGCAGCGTAGGCGGGGGAAGCACAGATACGCAGTATTTT
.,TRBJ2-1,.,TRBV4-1,CASSQVAAGRSGNPNNEQFF,TGCGCCAGCAGCCAAGTTGCGGCAGGGAGGAGCGGCAACCCCAACAATGAGCAGTTCTTC
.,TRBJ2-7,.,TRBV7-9,CASSRSTYEQYF,TGTGCCAGCAGCCGCAGTACGTACGAGCAGTACTTC
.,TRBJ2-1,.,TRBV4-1,CASSQDPGIYEQFF,TGCGCCAGCAGCCAAGACCCGGGGATATATGAGCAGTTCTTC